This TCR beta chain came from a study of cytomegalovirus exposure and HLA in healthy donors (dated by TCRdb to 2016 to 2017). For the wider study: In an earlier analysis of under 600 of the donors, 250 to 350 Gb of sequence data and 117 million unique TCR beta sequences from about 180 million T cells were reported. Four or five DR-DQ haplotypes were handled as single units for association and clustering, since linkage in the cohort was strong. All discovery cohort repertoires had been generated on a single sequencing platform. In a later genetic analysis, genome-wide SNP genotypes for about 55% of the roughly 670 donors were used, and that subset was treated as a discovery cohort. About 310 gigabases of sequencing data and approximately 93 million unique TCR sequences were included in an early release covering under 650 HLA-typed donors. The number of typed donors differed by locus: about 629-630 for A, B, C, DRB1 and DQB1; 522 for DQA1; over 600 for DPA1; and 400 to 480 for DPB1. HLA typing covered class I and class II loci at four-digit resolution. To decide whether each TCR beta V gene segment behaved as functional or pseudogenic, an earlier analysis of 587 of the donors relied on high-throughput TCR beta sequencing. Donor age, sex, ethnicity and CMV serostatus were collected together with the repertoire data. Rather than using new phenotypic data, the later analysis identified candidate immune exposures from TCR beta sequences and from how often those sequences occurred across donors. High-throughput TCR immunosequencing, statistical association of individual TCRs with disease status, and machine learning were combined to predict cytomegalovirus infection status. Among the approximately 420 genotyped donors, under 90% belonged to the genetic ancestry cluster associated with self-reported Caucasian donors. Among a few hundred genotyped donors of the cohort, an average of about 240,000 unique TCR beta nucleotide sequences were sequenced per donor, roughly a sixth of them non-productive. The study was designed to test whether signatures of past pathogen exposure could be identified by cataloging public T cell receptors. Along with the approximately 700-subject first cohort, a separate validation cohort of over 90 different subjects was used. In a later analysis, previously published TCR beta repertoires from 670 or so donors were re-analyzed and high-resolution HLA genotyping was added so that TCR occurrence patterns could be studied. The T cell repertoires of roughly 660 subjects were profiled by immunosequencing and related to cytomegalovirus serostatus.

General study outcomes and caveats: The study listed 164 TCR beta chains as associated with cytomegalovirus. The presence/absence analyses assumed that sequencing depth was roughly uniform across donors, and that assumption may not be true. In a later analysis, HLA-associated TCR beta chains showed more clonal expansion and lower generation probabilities than non-associated chains that were equally common. In an earlier analysis of about 540 of the donors, most TCR beta V segments were observed in productive rearrangements about 87% or about 30% of the time, broadly matching IMGT annotations. V-gene and J-gene trimming of TCR beta chains was associated with a missense DCLRE1C variant in a later genetic analysis, and the association was replicated in an independent cohort. In a later analysis, TCR association rates were found to vary across HLA loci, with the most associated TCRs seen for DRB1 alleles and the fewest for HLA-C alleles. In both the original and validation cohorts, the classifier was reported to diagnose cytomegalovirus status with high specificity and sensitivity. Compared with the approximately 700-donor mean, donors in an Asian-associated ancestry cluster had fewer N-insertions in productive TCRs, according to a later genetic analysis. Because counts were too low, approximately 15 rarely observed V segments, including chromosome 9 orphons, were excluded from the earlier analysis of some 590 of the donors. CMV serostatus was the only immune exposure information available for the cohort. A few of the identified cytomegalovirus-associated TCR beta chains were confirmed in vitro to be specific for cytomegalovirus antigens. A further reported finding was that TCR beta sequences accurately predicted the HLA-A and HLA-B alleles for most subjects in the first cohort. A later analysis found that most CMV-associated TCR beta chains appeared HLA-restricted, with HLA associations seemingly driven largely by CMV exposure. A group of highly shared sequence variants was considered likely to be a technical artifact of the sequencing pipeline. This cohort had only TCR beta chains sequenced, and the lack of alpha or paired-chain data limited which features could be detected. Linkage disequilibrium might explain the correlated functional status among segregating V segments, but an unknown experimental factor could not be ruled out. Strong co-occurrence of HLA alleles, especially DR and DQ, made assigning TCR associations to individual alleles difficult. A later analysis reported that several top co-occurrence clusters appeared linked to parvovirus B19, influenza, CMV and Epstein-Barr virus. While some public TCRs were present in many individuals, most TCR sequences turned up only very rarely across donors. The 87-base-pair reads could not distinguish some IMGT-functional V segments, including TRBV6-2 and TRBV6-3, so those segments were excluded. Because HLA typing was unavailable for some donors at each locus, only the typed subset was used in association tests. A later analysis associated around 16,000 TCR beta sequences with specific HLA alleles at a false discovery rate of 0.05. It was suggested by the authors that the approach could potentially be generalized to other disease states and immunological phenotypes.

This clone has more than one count but fewer than ten. The target of this receptor is not known. Nothing much larger sits one base from this clone, and base qualities are not available. Library construction relied on the immunoSEQ multiplex PCR assay. The multiplex PCR relied on a mix of 60 forward primers for TCR Vbeta segments and 13 reverse primers for TCR Jbeta segments. A multiplex PCR assay on genomic DNA amplified the CDR3 region of rearranged TCR beta genes. The Illumina HiSeq System was used to sequence the amplified TCR beta libraries as 87-base-pair reads. The original pipeline was this. A later analysis tallied 70 million to 100 million unique TCR beta chains across the 550 to 850 repertoires, and some 10 million of those chains were shared by two or more donors. To remove PCR and sequencing errors, raw reads were error-corrected and collapsed into unique sequences using a nearest-neighbor algorithm that merged closely related sequences. CDR3 sequences were aligned to IMGT reference sequences to assign V, D and J gene segments. For a sequence to be retained, at least a six-nucleotide match to both a V gene segment and a J gene segment was required. A rearrangement counted as productive if the CDR3 had no stop codons and remained in frame with V and J, and every other rearrangement counted as non-productive. CDR3 was defined according to IMGT convention as the region running from the second conserved V-encoded cysteine to the conserved J-encoded phenylalanine. The earlier analysis of about 500 of the donors excluded sequences that lacked an unambiguous match to a single V gene segment. In an earlier analysis of approximately 560 of the donors, a V segment was called functional when productive rearrangements were above 56.7%, and segregating when the standard deviation between donors exceeded 5%. A statistical classification framework was developed to diagnose cytomegalovirus status using the catalog of TCR beta chain sequences. A later analysis assigned V and J genes by comparing TCR nucleotide sequences with IMGT/GENE-DB human TR gene sequences. In a later analysis, CDR3 sequences and most-parsimonious VDJ recombination scenarios were assigned using the TCRdist pipeline. A later analysis defined each TCR beta chain by its CDR3 amino acid sequence plus V-gene family, and excluded reads lacking a unique V-gene family. A later analysis removed 600 or so highly shared, low-generation-probability nucleotide sequences to deal with suspected cross-contamination and a sequencing artifact. In a later analysis, a clonal expansion index for each public chain was calculated from normalized within-repertoire ranks of inferred template counts. In a later analysis, generation probabilities were computed with a VDJ recombination model fitted to out-of-frame rearrangements, and the resulting probabilities were checked against IGoR. In a later analysis, hypergeometric tests were used to score TCR-TCR, TCR-HLA and TCR-CMV co-occurrence, with a repertoire-size bias correction applied to TCR pairs. To estimate false discovery rates, a later analysis permuted the HLA or CMV assignments 20 times. In a later analysis, co-occurring TCRs were grouped using DBSCAN, and TCRdist sequence similarity was added for clustering within HLA-allele-positive subsets. Repertoires with fewer than 30,000 or more than 120,000 public chains were left out of co-occurrence clustering, as were five repertoires with anomalous nucleotide sharing. Drawn from immuneACCESS, this table holds only the in-frame rearrangements with V and J called that TCRdb kept. Clones are partly lost; checked studies trace under half to an unresolved V gene and leave the rest unexplained. From that table come the V and J calls and clone size; the DNA was used to work out D and trimming. This sample holds more than 60,000 clones; roughly 80% were observed only once. Approximately 4.8% of the sample lies in the top ten.

The cohort was made up of around 720 healthy bone marrow donors. At the time of sampling, every cohort member was nominally healthy, though immune exposures that went unrecorded were likely present. The donor was CMV seropositive and belonged to the group of a few hundred seropositive cohort members. A peripheral blood sample was collected from each donor, and TCR beta sequencing was performed on peripheral blood mononuclear cells. Genomic DNA was extracted from the blood cell samples with the Qiagen DNeasy Blood Extraction Kit. V trim: 4 bases; J trim: 2 bases; unmatched bases: 7. From the cysteine up to the phenylalanine, the CDR3 has a length of 15 residues. This entry keeps only the CDR3 DNA: 45 bases, framed from base 1. The germline V gene (reference sequence) specifies SGHAT as CDR1 and FQDESV as CDR2.

The chain links TRBV11-1 with TRBJ1-1; 7 bases in the middle match TRBD1. The sequenced material came from PBMCs. The receptor was derived from a male donor in good health and CMV-seropositive. The bases are TGTGCCAGCAGCTCTCGCGGGACAGAAAACACTGAAGCTTTCTTT. Its protein reads: CASSSRGTENTEAFF.